This entry features one T cell receptor beta chain sequence. Its target is not known. Every isolated RNA sample was fully reverse transcribed, so sequencing captured expressed TCRB transcripts. Here immunoSEQ multiplex PCR was the method, and the copy in TCRdb shows in-frame clones only, minus some. The sample holds some 660,000 clones; over 11% are singletons and the top ten take less than 0.04%. Trimming shortened V by 5 bases and J by 5 bases, and 12 bases separated the two germline ends. In germline, CDR1 is MNHEY, CDR2 SVGAGI. CDR3 size: 13 residues. This sample was taken from a study of beta chain features in type 1 diabetes. Findings of the study overall: People with Type 1 diabetes carried modestly yet significantly shorter TCRB CDR3s in all four CD4+ subsets.

The chain recombines TRBV6-5 with TRBJ1-1; D is ambiguous. The TCR was taken from a man aged 18 to 29 with type 1 diabetes. Sequenced sample: naive CD4+ T cells from blood. As DNA, the CDR3 is TGTGCCAGCAGTGATGGAGGGTGGACTGAAGCTTTCTTT. It specifies CASSDGGWTEAFF.